This T cell receptor beta chain was documented in a study of blood T cell repertoires in COVID-19. This CDR3 has 15 amino acids. Unmatched junction bases numbered 4, after V lost 3 bases and J lost 2 bases. Germline V gives CDR1 LNHDA, CDR2 SQIVND (reference sequence). The assay was immunoSEQ multiplex PCR, and TCRdb's table has in-frame clones only and misses some. This sample has a few hundred thousand clones, with 88% found just once. What was sequenced was PBMCs or T cells enriched from blood (not recorded which). This TCR came from a woman aged 40 to 49 who had recovered from COVID-19. The rearrangement joins TRBV19 to TRBJ1-3; 7 bases are a match to TRBD1. DNA of the CDR3: TGTGCCAGTAGTATCGGTCAGGGGGCTGGAAACACCATATATTTT. It codes for CASSIGQGAGNTIYF.